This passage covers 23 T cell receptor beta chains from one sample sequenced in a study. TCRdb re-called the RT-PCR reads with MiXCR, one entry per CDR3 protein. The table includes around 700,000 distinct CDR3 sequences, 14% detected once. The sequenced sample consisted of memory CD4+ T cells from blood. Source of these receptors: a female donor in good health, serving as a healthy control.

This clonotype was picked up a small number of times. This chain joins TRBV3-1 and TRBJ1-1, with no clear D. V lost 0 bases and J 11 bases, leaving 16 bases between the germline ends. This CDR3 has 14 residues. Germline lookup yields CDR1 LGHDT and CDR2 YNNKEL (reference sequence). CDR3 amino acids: CASSQDWGQSQAFF. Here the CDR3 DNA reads TGTGCCAGCAGCCAAGATTGGGGTCAGTCCCAGGCTTTCTTT.

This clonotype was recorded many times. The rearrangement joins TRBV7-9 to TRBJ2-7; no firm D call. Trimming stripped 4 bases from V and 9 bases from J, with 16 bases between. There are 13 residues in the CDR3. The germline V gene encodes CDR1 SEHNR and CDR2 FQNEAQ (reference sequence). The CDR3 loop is CASSSSARLGQYF. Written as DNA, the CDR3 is TGTGCCAGCAGCTCCTCGGCACGCCTGGGGCAGTACTTC.

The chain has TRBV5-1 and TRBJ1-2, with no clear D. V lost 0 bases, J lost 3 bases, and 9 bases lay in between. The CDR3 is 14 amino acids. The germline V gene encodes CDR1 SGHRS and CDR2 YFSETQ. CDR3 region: CASSLAGGYYGYTF. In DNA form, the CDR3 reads TGCGCCAGCAGCTTGGCCGGCGGGTACTATGGCTACACCTTC.

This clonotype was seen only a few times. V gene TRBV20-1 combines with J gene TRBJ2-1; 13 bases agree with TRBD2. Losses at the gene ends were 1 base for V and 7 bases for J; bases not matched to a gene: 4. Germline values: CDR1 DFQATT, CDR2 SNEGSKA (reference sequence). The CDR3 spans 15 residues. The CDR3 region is CSARVRTSGSNEQFF. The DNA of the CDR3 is TGCAGTGCTAGAGTCAGGACTAGCGGGAGTAATGAGCAGTTCTTC.

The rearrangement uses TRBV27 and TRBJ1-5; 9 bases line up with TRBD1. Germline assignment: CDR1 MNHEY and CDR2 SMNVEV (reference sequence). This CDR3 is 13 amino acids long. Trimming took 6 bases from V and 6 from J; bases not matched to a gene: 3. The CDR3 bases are TGTGCCAGCAGCGACAGGGGGAGTCAGCCCCAGCATTTT. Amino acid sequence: CASSDRGSQPQHF.

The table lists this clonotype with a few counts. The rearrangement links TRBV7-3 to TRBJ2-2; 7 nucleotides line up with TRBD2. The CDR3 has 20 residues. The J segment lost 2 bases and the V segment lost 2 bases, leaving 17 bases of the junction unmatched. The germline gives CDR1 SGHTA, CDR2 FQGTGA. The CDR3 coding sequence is TGTGCCAGCAGCTTACTCCCCACTAGCGACTCGTACCACAACACCGGGGAGCTGTTTTTT. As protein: CASSLLPTSDSYHNTGELFF.

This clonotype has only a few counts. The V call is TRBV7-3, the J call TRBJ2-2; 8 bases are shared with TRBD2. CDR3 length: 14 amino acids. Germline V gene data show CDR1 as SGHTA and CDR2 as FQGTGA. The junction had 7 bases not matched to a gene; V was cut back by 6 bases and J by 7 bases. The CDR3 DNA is TGTGCCAGCAGGTTCGGGGGGGAGAGCGGGGAGCTGTTTTTT. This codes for CASRFGGESGELFF.

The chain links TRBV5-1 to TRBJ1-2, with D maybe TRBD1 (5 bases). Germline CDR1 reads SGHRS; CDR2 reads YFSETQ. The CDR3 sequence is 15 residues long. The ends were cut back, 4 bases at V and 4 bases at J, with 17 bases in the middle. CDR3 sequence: CASSATPGLFYGYTF. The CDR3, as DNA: TGCGCCAGCAGCGCCACTCCAGGGTTATTCTATGGCTACACCTTC.

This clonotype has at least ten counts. This CDR3 is CASSYYDRRGELFF. The CDR3 region has the DNA TGTGCCAGCAGTTACTACGACCGGCGGGGGGAGCTGTTTTTT. V gene TRBV6-5 combines with J gene TRBJ2-2, with D unclear. Trimming pared 1 base from V and 8 bases from J, leaving 11 bases between. The CDR3 runs to 14 residues. Germline loops: CDR1 MNHEY, CDR2 SVGAGI.

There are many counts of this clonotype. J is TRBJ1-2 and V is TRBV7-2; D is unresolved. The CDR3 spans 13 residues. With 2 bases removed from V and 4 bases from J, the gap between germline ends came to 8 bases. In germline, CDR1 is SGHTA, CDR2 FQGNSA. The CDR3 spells CASSLSGVYGYTF. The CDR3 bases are TGTGCCAGCAGCTTAAGTGGAGTCTATGGCTACACCTTC.

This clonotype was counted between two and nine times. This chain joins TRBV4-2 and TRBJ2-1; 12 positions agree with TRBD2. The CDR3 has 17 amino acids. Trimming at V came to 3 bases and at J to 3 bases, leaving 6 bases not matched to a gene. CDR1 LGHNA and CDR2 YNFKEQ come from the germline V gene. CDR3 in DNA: TGTGCCAGCAGCCAGATGACTAGCGGGGGCGTCTACAATGAGCAGTTCTTC. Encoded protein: CASSQMTSGGVYNEQFF.

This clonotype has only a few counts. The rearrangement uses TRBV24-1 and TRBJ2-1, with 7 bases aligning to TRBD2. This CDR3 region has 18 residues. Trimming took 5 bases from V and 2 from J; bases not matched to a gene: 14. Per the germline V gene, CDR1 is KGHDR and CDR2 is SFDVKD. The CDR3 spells CATSASRAAGPPYNEQFF. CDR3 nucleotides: TGTGCCACCAGTGCCTCGAGGGCAGCGGGACCCCCCTACAATGAGCAGTTCTTC.

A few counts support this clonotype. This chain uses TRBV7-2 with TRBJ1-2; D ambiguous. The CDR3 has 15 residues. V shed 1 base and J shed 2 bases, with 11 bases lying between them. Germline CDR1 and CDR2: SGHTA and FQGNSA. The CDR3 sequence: CASSLGRRMNYGYTF. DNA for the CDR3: TGTGCCAGCAGCTTAGGGCGAAGAATGAACTATGGCTACACCTTC.

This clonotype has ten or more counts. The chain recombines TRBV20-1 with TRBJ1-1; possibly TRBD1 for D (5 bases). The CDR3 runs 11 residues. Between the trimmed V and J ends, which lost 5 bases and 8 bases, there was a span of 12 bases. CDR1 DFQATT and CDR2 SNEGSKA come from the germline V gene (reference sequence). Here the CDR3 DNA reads TGCAGTGCTCTACGGGGGGAAGAAGCTTTCTTT. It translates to CSALRGEEAFF.

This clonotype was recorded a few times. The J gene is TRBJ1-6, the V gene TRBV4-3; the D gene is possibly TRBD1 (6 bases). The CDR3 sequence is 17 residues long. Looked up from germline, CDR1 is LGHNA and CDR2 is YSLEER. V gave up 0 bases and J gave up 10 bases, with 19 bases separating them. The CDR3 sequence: CASSQDRSGGGWSPLHF. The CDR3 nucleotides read TGCGCCAGCAGCCAAGATCGATCGGGGGGCGGGTGGTCACCCCTCCACTTT.

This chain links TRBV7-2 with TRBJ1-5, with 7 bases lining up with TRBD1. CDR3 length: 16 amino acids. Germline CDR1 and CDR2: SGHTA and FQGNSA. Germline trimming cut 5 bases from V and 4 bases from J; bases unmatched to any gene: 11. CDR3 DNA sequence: TGTGCCAGCAGCCAAAACTCCAGGGGGGAGAATCAGCCCCAGCATTTT. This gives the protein CASSQNSRGENQPQHF.

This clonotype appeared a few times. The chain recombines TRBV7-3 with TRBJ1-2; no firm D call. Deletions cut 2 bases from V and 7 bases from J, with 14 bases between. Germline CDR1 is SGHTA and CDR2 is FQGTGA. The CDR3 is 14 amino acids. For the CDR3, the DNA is TGTGCCAGCAGCTTAGATGGTGGCTTGGGTGGCTACACCTTC. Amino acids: CASSLDGGLGGYTF.

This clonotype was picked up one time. Here the CDR3 reads CASSPRTGGEEQYF. The CDR3 DNA is TGTGCCAGCAGCCCACGGACAGGGGGTGAAGAGCAGTACTTC. The chain has TRBV9 and TRBJ2-7, with 10 bases matching TRBD1. J lost 7 bases, V lost 4 bases, and 8 bases had no gene match. This CDR3 has 14 amino acids. Germline assignment: CDR1 SGDLS and CDR2 YYNGEE. The entire variable domain, with the rest obtained from reference TRBV9 and TRBJ2-7, is as follows: DSGVTQTPKHLITATGQRVTLRCSPRSGDLSVYWYQQSLDQGLQFLIQYYNGEERAKGNILERFSAQQFPDLHSELNLSSLELGDSALYFCASSPRTGGEEQYFGPGTRLTVT.

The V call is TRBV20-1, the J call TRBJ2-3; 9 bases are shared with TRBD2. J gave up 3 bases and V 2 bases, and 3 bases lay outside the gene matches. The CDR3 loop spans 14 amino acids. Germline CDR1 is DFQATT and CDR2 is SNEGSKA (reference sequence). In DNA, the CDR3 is TGCAGTGCTAGACCAGCGGGAGGAACAGATACGCAGTATTTT. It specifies CSARPAGGTDTQYF.

CDR3 DNA: TGTGCCAGCAGCTTAGCCCAGGGGGCTCGGACCGGGGAGCTGTTTTTT. It is translated as CASSLAQGARTGELFF. This chain uses TRBV7-2 with TRBJ2-2; TRBD1 matches at 8 bases. After removal of 0 bases from V and 5 bases from J, the junction contained 5 bases not matched to a gene. The CDR3 spans 16 residues. Germline CDR1 SGHTA, CDR2 FQGNSA.

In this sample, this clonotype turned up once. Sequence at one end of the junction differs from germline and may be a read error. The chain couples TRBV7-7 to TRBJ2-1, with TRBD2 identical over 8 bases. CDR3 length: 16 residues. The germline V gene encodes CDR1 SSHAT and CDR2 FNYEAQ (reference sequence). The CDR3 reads CASSSTGTSSYNEQFF. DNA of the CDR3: TGTGCTAGCAGTTCAACCGGGACTAGCTCCTACAATGAGCAGTTCTTC.

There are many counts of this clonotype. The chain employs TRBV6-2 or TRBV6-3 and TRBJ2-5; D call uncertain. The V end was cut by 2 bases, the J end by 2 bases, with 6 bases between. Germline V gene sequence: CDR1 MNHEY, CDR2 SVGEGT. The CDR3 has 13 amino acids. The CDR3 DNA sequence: TGTGCCAGCAGTTACATCACTCAAGAGACCCAGTACTTC. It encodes CASSYITQETQYF.

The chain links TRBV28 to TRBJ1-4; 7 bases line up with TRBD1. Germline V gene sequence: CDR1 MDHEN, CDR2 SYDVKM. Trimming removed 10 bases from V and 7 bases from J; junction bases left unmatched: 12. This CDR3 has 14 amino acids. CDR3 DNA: TGTGCCACCATAAAGGGACAGTCTGGTGAAAAACTGTTTTTT. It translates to CATIKGQSGEKLFF.